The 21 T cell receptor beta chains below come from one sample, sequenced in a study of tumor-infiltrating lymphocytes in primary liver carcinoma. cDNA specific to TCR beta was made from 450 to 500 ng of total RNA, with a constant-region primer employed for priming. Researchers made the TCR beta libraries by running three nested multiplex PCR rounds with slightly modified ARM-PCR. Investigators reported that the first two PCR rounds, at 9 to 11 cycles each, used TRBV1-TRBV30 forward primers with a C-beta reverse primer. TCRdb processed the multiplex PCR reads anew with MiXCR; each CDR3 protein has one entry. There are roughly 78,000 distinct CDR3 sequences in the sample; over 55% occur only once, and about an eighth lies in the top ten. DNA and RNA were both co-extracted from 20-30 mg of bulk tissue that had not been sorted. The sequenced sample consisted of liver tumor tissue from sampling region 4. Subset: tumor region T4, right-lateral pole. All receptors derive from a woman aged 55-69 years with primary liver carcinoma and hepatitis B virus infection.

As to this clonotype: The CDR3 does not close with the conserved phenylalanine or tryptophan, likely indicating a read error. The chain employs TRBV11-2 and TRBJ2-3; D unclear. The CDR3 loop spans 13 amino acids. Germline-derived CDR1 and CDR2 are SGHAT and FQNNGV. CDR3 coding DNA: TGTGCTAGCAGCATAGATCGAGGAGATACGCAGTATGTT. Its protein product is CASSIDRGDTQYV.

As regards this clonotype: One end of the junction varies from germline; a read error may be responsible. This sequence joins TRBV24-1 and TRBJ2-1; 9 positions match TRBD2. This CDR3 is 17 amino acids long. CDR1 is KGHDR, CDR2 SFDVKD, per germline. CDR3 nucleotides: TGTGCCACCAGTGTTGGGGCTAGCGGGACGCTTTACATTGAGCAGTTCTTC. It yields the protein CATSVGASGTLYIEQFF.

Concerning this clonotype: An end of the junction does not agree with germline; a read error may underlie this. The CDR3 DNA reads as TGTGCCAGCAGCTCTTCGAACCGGAACATTGAAGCTTTCTTT. Encoded protein: CASSSSNRNIEAFF. The rearrangement joins TRBV7-9 to TRBJ1-1; no clear D gene. CDR1 and CDR2 from the germline V gene are SEHNR and FQNEAQ (reference sequence). This CDR3 is built from 14 residues. Variable domain in full (rest from reference TRBV7-9 and TRBJ1-1): DTGVSQNPRHKITKRGQNVTFRCDPISEHNRLYWYRQTLGQGPEFLTYFQNEAQLEKSRLLSDRFSAERPKGSFSTLEIQRTEQGDSAMYLCASSSSNRNIEAFFGQGTRLTVV.

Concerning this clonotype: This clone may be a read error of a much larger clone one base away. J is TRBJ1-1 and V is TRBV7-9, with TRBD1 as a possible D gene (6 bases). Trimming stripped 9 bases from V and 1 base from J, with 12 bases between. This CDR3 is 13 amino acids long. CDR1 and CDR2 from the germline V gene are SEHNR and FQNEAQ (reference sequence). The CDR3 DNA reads TGTGCCAGAACCATACAGGGGAACACTGAAGCTTTCTTT. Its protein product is CARTIQGNTEAFF.

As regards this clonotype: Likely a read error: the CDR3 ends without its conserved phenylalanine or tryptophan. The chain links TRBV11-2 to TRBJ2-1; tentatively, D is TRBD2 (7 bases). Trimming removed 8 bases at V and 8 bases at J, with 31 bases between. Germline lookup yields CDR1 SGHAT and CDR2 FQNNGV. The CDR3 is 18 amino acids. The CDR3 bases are TGTGCCAGCTGCGCGGGACTCGCAGGGGACTATATGGCCGATGAGCAGTTCCTC. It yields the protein CASCAGLAGDYMADEQFL.

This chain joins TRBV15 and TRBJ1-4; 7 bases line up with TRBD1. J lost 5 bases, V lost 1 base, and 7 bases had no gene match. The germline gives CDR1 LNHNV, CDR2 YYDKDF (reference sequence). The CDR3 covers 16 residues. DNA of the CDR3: TGTGCCACCAGCAGAGCGCCGGGACAGTCCAATGAAAAACTGTTTTTT. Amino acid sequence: CATSRAPGQSNEKLFF.

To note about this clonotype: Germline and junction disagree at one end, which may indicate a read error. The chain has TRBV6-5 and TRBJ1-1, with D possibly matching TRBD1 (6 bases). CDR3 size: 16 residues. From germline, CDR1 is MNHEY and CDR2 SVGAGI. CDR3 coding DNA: TGTGCCAGTACTATAAGATCGGGACATCCAAACACTGAAGCTTTATTT. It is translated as CASTIRSGHPNTEALF.

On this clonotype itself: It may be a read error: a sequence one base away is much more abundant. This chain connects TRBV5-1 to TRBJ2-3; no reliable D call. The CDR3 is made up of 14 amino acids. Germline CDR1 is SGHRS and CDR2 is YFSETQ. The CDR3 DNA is TGCGCCAGCATCTTGGCCGAAATACTGGATACGCAGTATTTT. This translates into CASILAEILDTQYF.

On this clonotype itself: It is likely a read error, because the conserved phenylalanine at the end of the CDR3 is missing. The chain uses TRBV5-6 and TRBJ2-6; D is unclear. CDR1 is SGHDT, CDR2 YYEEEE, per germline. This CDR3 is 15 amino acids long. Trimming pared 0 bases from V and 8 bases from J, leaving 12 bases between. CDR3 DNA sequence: TGTGCCAGCAGCTTGGGGGCATCCGGGTCCAACGTCCTGACTCTC. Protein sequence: CASSLGASGSNVLTL.

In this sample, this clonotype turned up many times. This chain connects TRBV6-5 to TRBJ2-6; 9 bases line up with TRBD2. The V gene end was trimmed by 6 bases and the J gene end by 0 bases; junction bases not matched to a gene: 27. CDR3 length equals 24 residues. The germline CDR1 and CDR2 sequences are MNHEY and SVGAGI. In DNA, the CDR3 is TGTGCCAGCAGACCCCACCCCCTAGCGGGATACCTTCCCCCTTCCATCTCTGGGGCCAACGTCCTGACTTTC. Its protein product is CASRPHPLAGYLPPSISGANVLTF.

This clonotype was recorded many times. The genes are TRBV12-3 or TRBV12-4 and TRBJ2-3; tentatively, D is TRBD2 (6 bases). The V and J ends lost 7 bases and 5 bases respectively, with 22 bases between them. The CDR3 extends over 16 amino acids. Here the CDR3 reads CASTLGSGRGIDTQYF. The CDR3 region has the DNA TGTGCCAGCACCCTAGGCTCGGGGCGGGGAATAGATACGCAGTATTTT.

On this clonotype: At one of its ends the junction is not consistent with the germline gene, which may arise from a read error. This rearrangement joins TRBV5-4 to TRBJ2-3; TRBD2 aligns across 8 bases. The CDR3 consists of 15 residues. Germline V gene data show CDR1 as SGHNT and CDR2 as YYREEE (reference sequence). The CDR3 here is CASSLSAGVTDAQYF. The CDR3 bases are TGTGCCAGCAGCTTGTCAGCGGGAGTTACAGATGCGCAATATTTT.

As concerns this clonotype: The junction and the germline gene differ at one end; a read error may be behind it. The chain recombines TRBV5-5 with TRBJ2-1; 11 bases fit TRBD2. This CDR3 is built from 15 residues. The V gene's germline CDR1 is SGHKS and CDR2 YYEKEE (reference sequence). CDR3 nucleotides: TGTACCAGCAGCCAGACTAGCGGGGCCGTCAATGAGCAGTTCTTC. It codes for CTSSQTSGAVNEQFF.

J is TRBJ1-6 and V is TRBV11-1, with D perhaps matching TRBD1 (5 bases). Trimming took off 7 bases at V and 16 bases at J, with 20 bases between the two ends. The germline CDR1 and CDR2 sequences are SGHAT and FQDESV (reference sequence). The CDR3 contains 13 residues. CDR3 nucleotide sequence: TGTGCCAGCAACCGGACACTGGTTTCGCCACTCCACTTT. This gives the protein CASNRTLVSPLHF.

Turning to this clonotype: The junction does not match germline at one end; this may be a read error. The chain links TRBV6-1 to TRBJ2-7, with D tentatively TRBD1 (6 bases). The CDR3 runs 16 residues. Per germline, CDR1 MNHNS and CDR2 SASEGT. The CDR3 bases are TGTGCCAGCAGTGAAGAAGAGGCCAGGGGCTCCTACGGGCAGTACTTC. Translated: CASSEEEARGSYGQYF.

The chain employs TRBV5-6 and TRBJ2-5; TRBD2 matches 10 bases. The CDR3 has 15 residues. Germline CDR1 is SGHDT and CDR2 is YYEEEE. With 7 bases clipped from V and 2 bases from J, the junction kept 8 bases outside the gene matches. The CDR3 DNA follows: TGTGCCAGCGGCTCAGCAGCGGGAGGGCAAGAGACCCAGTACTTC. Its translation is CASGSAAGGQETQYF.

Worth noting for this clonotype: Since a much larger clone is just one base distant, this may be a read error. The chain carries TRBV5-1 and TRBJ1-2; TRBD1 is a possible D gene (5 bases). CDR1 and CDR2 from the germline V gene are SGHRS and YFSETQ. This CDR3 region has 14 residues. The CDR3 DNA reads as TGCGCCAGCTGCTTCAGGGATGGGGGCTATGGCTACACCTTC. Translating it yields CASCFRDGGYGYTF.

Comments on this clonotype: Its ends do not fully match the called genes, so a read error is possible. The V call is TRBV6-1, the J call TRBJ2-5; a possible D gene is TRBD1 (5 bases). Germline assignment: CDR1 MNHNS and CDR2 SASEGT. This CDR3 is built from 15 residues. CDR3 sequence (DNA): TGTGCCAACAGTGACGCAGCAGGGATGCAGGAGACCCAGTACTTC. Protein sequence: CANSDAAGMQETQYF.

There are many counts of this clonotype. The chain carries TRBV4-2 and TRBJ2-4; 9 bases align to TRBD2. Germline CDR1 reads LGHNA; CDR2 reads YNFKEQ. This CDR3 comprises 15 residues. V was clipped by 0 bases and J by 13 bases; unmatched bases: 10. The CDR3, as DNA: TGTGCCAGCAGCCAAGATTTGGGTAGCGGGAGAACGCAGTACTTC. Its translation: CASSQDLGSGRTQYF.

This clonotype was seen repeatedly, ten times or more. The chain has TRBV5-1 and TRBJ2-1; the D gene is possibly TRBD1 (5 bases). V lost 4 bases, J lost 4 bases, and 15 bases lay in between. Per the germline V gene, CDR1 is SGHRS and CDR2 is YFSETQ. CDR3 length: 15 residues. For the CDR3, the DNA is TGCGCCAGCAGCCCTGGACACGGTGGGTACAATGAGCAGTTCTTC. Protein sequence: CASSPGHGGYNEQFF.

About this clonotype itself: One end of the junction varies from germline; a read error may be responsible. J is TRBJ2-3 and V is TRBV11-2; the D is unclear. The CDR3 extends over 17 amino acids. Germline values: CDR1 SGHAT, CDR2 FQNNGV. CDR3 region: CASRLGIRREGTDTQYF. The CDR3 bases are TGTGCCAGCAGATTAGGGATTAGAAGGGAAGGCACAGATACGCAATATTTT.